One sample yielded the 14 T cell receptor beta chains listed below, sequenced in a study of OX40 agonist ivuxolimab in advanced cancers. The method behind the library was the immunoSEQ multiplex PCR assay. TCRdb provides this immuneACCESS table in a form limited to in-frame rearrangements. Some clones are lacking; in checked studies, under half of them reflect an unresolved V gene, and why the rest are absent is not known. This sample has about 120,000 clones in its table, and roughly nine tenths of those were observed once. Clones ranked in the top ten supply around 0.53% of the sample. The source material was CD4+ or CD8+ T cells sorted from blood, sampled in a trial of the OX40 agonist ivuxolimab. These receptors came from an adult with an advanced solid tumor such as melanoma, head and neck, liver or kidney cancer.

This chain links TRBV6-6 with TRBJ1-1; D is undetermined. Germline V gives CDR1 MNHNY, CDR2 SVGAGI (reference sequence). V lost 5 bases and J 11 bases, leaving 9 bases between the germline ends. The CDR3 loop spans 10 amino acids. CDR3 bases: TGTGCCAGCAGTCTCCGTAGGGCTTTCTTT. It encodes CASSLRRAFF.

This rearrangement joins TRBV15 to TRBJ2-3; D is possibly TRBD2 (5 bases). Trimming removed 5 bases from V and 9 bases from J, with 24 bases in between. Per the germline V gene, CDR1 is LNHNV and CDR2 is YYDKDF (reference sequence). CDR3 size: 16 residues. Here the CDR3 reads CATSGSSKDSRTTQYF. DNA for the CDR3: TGTGCCACCAGCGGCTCTAGTAAGGACTCCCGGACCACGCAGTATTTT. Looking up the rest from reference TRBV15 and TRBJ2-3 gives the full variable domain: DAMVIQNPRYQVTQFGKPVTLSCSQTLNHNVMYWYQQKSSQAPKLLFHYYDKDFNNEADTPDNFQSRRPNTSFCFLDIRSPGLGDTAMYLCATSGSSKDSRTTQYFGPGTRLTVL.

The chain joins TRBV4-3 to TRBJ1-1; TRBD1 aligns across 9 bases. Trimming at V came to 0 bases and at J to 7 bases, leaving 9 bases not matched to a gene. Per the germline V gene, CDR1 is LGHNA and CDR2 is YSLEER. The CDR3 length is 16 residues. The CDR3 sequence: CASSQEGGTGLNEAFF. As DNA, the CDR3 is TGCGCCAGCAGCCAAGAGGGGGGGACAGGGTTAAATGAAGCTTTCTTT.

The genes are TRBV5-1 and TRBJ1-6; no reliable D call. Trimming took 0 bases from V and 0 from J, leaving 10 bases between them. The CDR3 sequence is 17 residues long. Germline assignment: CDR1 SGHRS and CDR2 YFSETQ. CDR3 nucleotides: TGCGCCAGCAGCTTGGGGCAGACGAGCTCCTATAATTCACCCCTCCACTTT. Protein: CASSLGQTSSYNSPLHF.

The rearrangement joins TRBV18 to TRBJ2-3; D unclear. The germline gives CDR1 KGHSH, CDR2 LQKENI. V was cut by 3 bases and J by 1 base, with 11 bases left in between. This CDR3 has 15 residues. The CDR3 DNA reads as TGTGCCAGCTCACCGATCGTTGCAGGCACAGATACGCAGTATTTT. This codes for CASSPIVAGTDTQYF.

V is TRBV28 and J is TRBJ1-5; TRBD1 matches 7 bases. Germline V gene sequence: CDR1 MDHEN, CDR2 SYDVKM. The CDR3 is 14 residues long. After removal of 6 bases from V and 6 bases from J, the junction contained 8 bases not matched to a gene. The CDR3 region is CASRPGGAGQPQHF. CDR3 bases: TGTGCCAGCAGGCCAGGGGGGGCAGGTCAGCCCCAGCATTTT.

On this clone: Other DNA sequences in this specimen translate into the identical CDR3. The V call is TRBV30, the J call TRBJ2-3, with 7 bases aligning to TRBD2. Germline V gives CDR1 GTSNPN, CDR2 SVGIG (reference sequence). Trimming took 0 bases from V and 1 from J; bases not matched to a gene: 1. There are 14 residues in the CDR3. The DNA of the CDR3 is TGTGCCTGGAGTGTACGGGGGGGCACAGATACGCAGTATTTT. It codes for CAWSVRGGTDTQYF.

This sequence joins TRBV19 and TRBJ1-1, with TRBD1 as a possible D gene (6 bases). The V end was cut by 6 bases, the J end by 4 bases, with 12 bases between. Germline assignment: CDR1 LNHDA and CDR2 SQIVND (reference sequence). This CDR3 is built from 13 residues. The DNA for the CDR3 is TGTGCCAGTAGACTCGAGGGGGTCACTGAAGCTTTCTTT. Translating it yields CASRLEGVTEAFF.

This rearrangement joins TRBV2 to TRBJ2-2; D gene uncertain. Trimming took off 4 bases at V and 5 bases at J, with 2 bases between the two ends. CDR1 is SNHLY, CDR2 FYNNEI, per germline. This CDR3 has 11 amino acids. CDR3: CASSVTGELFF. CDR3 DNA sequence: TGTGCCAGCAGTGTTACCGGGGAGCTGTTTTTT.

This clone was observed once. The CDR3 sequence is CASSQTGVGQPQHF. The CDR3 DNA reads TGTGCCAGCAGCCAAACGGGGGTAGGCCAGCCCCAGCATTTT. The chain has TRBV11-2 and TRBJ1-5; weak D call: TRBD1 (5 bases). CDR1 and CDR2 from the germline V gene are SGHAT and FQNNGV. V lost 5 bases and J lost 7, with 15 bases in between. The CDR3 extends over 14 amino acids.

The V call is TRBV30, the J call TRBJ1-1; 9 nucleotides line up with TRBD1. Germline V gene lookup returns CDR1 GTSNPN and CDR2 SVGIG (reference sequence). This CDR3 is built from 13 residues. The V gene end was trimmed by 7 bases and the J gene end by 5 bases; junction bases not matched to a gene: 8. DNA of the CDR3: TGTGCCTCCCACAGGGGGCGAGGGACTGAAGCTTTCTTT. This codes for CASHRGRGTEAFF.

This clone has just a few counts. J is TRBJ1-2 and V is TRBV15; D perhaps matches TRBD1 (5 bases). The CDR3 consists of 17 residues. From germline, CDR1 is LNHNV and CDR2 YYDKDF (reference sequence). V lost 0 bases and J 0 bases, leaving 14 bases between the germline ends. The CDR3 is CATSRDQGTATNYGYTF. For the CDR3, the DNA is TGTGCCACCAGCAGAGATCAAGGGACGGCTACTAACTATGGCTACACCTTC.

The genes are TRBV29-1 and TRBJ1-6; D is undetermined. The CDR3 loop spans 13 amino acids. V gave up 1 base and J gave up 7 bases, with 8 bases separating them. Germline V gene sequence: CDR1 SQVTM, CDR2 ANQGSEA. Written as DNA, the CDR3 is TGCAGCGTTGAAGTTGGATCGAATTCACCCCTCCACTTT. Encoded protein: CSVEVGSNSPLHF. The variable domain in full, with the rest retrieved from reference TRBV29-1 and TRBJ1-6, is SAVISQKPSRDICQRGTSLTIQCQVDSQVTMMFWYRQQPGQSLTLIATANQGSEATYESGFVIDKFPISRPNLTFSTLTVSNMSPEDSSIYLCSVEVGSNSPLHFGNGTRLTVT.

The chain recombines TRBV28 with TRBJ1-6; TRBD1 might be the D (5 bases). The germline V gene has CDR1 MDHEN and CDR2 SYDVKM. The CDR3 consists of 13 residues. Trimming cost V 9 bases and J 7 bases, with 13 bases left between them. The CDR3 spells CASLGQPNSPLHF. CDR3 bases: TGTGCCAGTCTGGGGCAGCCGAATTCACCCCTCCACTTT. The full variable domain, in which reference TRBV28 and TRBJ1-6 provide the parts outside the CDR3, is DVKVTQSSRYLVKRTGEKVFLECVQDMDHENMFWYRQDPGLGLRLIYFSYDVKMKEKGDIPEGYSVSREKKERFSLILESASTNQTSMYLCASLGQPNSPLHFGNGTRLTVT.